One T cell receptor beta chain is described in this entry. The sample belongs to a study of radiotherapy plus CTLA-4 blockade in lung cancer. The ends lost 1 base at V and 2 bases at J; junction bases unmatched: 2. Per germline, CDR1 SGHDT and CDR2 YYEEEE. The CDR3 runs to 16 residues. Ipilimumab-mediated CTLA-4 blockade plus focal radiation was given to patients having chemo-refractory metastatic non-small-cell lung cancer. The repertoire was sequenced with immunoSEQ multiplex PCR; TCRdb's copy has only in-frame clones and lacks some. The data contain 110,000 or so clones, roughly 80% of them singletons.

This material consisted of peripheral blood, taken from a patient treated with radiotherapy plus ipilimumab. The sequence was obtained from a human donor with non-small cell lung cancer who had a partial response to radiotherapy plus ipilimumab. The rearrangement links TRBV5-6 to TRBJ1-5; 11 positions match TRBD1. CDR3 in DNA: TGTGCCAGCAGCTTGTTGGGACAGGGGGGCAATCAGCCCCAGCATTTT. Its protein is CASSLLGQGGNQPQHF.